One sample yielded the 15 T cell receptor beta chains listed below, sequenced in a study of blood T cells in healthy people across ages. The authors ran a second PCR of about 7 to 12 cycles using a sample-barcoded 5' primer and a J-beta primer mix. TCRdb ran MiXCR on the 5' RACE reads and lists one entry per CDR3 protein. The repertoire holds over 600,000 distinct CDR3 sequences, with about 42% as singletons. Sequencing used blood. The source is a man at least 80 years old in good health.

This clonotype was picked up a small number of times. The chain joins TRBV7-2 to TRBJ2-3, with D tentatively TRBD1 (6 bases). The CDR3 contains 16 residues. The germline V gene encodes CDR1 SGHTA and CDR2 FQGNSA. Between the trimmed V and J ends, which lost 0 bases and 1 base, there was a span of 11 bases. This CDR3 is CASSLAGDTGTDTQYF. The CDR3 DNA reads TGTGCCAGCAGCTTAGCGGGGGACACTGGCACAGATACGCAGTATTTT.

The sample holds a few counts of this clonotype. The chain employs TRBV30 and TRBJ2-7; D unclear. CDR3 length: 13 residues. V lost 2 bases and J 7 bases, leaving 15 bases between the germline ends. In germline, CDR1 is GTSNPN, CDR2 SVGIG (reference sequence). The CDR3 region has the DNA TGTGCCTGGAGTACCGGATTGTCAGAGGAGCAGTACTTC. Translating it yields CAWSTGLSEEQYF.

This clonotype was observed at least ten times. The chain employs TRBV9 and TRBJ2-7, with 11 bases fitting TRBD2. Germline V lookup: CDR1 SGDLS, CDR2 YYNGEE. This CDR3 contains 14 residues. The V segment lost 4 bases and the J segment 6 bases; nucleotides outside the gene matches: 6. This chain's CDR3 is CASSLRTSGSEQYF. The DNA of the CDR3 is TGTGCCAGCAGCCTACGGACTAGCGGGTCCGAGCAGTACTTC.

The chain joins TRBV20-1 to TRBJ2-7, with TRBD1 matching over 12 bases. Losses at the gene ends were 5 bases for V and 6 bases for J; bases not matched to a gene: 8. From germline, CDR1 is DFQATT and CDR2 SNEGSKA (reference sequence). The CDR3 covers 14 residues. The CDR3 nucleotides are TGCAGTGCTGTGCGGGGACAGGGGGCGTGCGAGCAGTACTTC. Its protein product is CSAVRGQGACEQYF.

This chain uses TRBV12-3 or TRBV12-4 with TRBJ2-3; D perhaps matches TRBD2 (5 bases). The CDR3 covers 13 residues. V lost 7 bases, J lost 5 bases, and 13 bases lay in between. CDR3 coding DNA: TGTGCCAGCATGGCCCGAGGGTTAGATACGCAGTATTTT. It yields the protein CASMARGLDTQYF.

This clonotype was picked up many times. This chain connects TRBV29-1 to TRBJ2-7, with D tentatively TRBD1 or TRBD2 (5 bases each). The CDR3 runs to 12 residues. CDR1 and CDR2 (germline): SQVTM, ANQGSEA. V lost 4 bases and J lost 0, with 7 bases in between. The CDR3 is CSVGGSSYEQYF. The CDR3 DNA sequence: TGCAGCGTTGGGGGGTCCTCCTACGAGCAGTACTTC.

The genes are TRBV20-1 and TRBJ1-4, with 10 bases matching TRBD1. Per germline, CDR1 DFQATT and CDR2 SNEGSKA (reference sequence). With 4 bases clipped from V and 8 bases from J, the junction kept 13 bases outside the gene matches. The CDR3 loop spans 16 amino acids. CDR3 DNA sequence: TGCAGTGCTATTGACAGGGGGCAGGGGTTTGAGGAAAAACTGTTTTTT. Translating it yields CSAIDRGQGFEEKLFF.

This clonotype was recorded a few times. The V and J genes are TRBV7-2 and TRBJ2-3; 11 bases agree with TRBD2. Germline V gives CDR1 SGHTA, CDR2 FQGNSA. The CDR3 runs 15 residues. With 3 bases clipped from V and 3 bases from J, the junction kept 2 bases outside the gene matches. CDR3 sequence reads: CASSLTSGNTDTQYF. The CDR3 coding sequence is TGTGCCAGCAGCTTGACTAGCGGGAATACAGATACGCAGTATTTT.

This clonotype has just a few counts. The chain employs TRBV7-2 and TRBJ2-1; perhaps TRBD1 as D (5 bases). V gave up 7 bases and J gave up 12 bases, with 16 bases separating them. Germline values: CDR1 SGHTA, CDR2 FQGNSA. CDR3 length: 12 amino acids. CDR3 coding DNA: TGTGCCAGCACCCCGACAGCTCCCATGCAGTTCTTC. Encoded protein: CASTPTAPMQFF.

This clonotype was picked up a small number of times. The chain recombines TRBV7-2 with TRBJ1-6, with D hard to call. The ends were cut back, 1 base at V and 14 bases at J, with 12 bases in the middle. The length of the CDR3 is 13 residues. Germline CDR1 SGHTA, CDR2 FQGNSA. This chain's CDR3 is CASSLEVARTLHF. CDR3 nucleotides: TGTGCCAGCAGCTTAGAAGTGGCCAGGACCCTCCACTTT.

The chain joins TRBV20-1 to TRBJ2-5; 10 positions agree with TRBD1. The germline V gene has CDR1 DFQATT and CDR2 SNEGSKA (reference sequence). The CDR3 spans 20 residues. Trimming cost V 3 bases and J 2 bases; bases outside gene matches: 21. This CDR3 is CSASSYSLSRDRGYQETQYF. CDR3 sequence (DNA): TGCAGTGCTAGTAGTTATTCCTTGTCCCGGGACAGGGGATATCAAGAGACCCAGTACTTC.

This clonotype showed up just a few times. This chain links TRBV5-1 with TRBJ2-1, with 8 nucleotides matching TRBD1. CDR3 size: 15 residues. Germline CDR1 reads SGHRS; CDR2 reads YFSETQ. Germline trimming cut 4 bases from V and 8 bases from J; bases unmatched to any gene: 11. For the CDR3, the DNA is TGCGCCAGCAGCCCGGGACAGGTTAGGTACGATGAGCAGTTCTTC. Translated: CASSPGQVRYDEQFF.

Ten or more counts support this clonotype. This rearrangement joins TRBV29-1 to TRBJ2-5; 13 bases map to TRBD2. After removal of 8 bases from V and 4 bases from J, the junction contained 7 bases not matched to a gene. CDR3 length: 14 residues. Germline CDR1 and CDR2: SQVTM and ANQGSEA. This CDR3 is CSQTSGRFRETQYF. The CDR3 nucleotides read TGCAGCCAGACTAGCGGGAGGTTTCGAGAGACCCAGTACTTC.

CDR3 amino acids: CASSPLGLAASTDTQYF. The CDR3 nucleotides read TGTGCCAGCAGCCCACTCGGACTAGCGGCTAGCACAGATACGCAGTATTTT. This chain connects TRBV7-3 to TRBJ2-3, with TRBD2 matching 10 bases. The trim removed 5 bases at V and 0 bases at J, leaving 8 bases unmatched. Per the germline V gene, CDR1 is SGHTA and CDR2 is FQGTGA. This CDR3 is built from 17 residues. Looking up the rest from reference TRBV7-3 and TRBJ2-3 gives the full variable domain: GAGVSQTPSNKVTEKGKYVELRCDPISGHTALYWYRQSLGQGPEFLIYFQGTGAADDSGLPNDRFFAVRPEGSVSTLKIQRTERGDSAVYLCASSPLGLAASTDTQYFGPGTRLTVL.

The sample holds a few counts of this clonotype. V gene TRBV11-2 combines with J gene TRBJ2-3, with D perhaps matching TRBD2 (7 bases). The V end lost 5 bases, the J end lost 3 bases, and 24 bases lay between the germline ends. The CDR3 sequence is 18 residues long. The germline gives CDR1 SGHAT, CDR2 FQNNGV. The CDR3 region is CASSRFEGGGSATDTQYF. The DNA of the CDR3 is TGTGCCAGCAGCCGGTTTGAGGGGGGCGGGAGTGCGACAGATACGCAGTATTTT.